This T cell receptor beta chain was retrieved from a study of T cells in Graves' hyperthyroidism and ophthalmopathy. Overall study results and limits: Researchers found most expanded thyroid clonotypes above 0.001 in blood as well.

This CDR3 is 15 amino acids long. V shed 0 bases, J shed 6 bases, and the junction held 8 bases outside the gene matches. Germline V CDR1 and CDR2: GTSNPN, SVGIG (reference sequence). This clonotype has a count of ten or more. As yet, its antigen is unknown. Regions amplified from RNA transcripts were the TCR beta CDR3 regions. Using the HTBI primer set, a first-round RT-PCR was run on the TCR CDR3. Each CDR3 protein is one row after TCRdb ran MiXCR on the multiplex PCR reads. The sample carries a few hundred thousand distinct CDR3 sequences, approximately 15% recorded once. Researchers barred patients who had uncontrolled infection, other autoimmune disease, pregnancy or lactation.

V is TRBV30 and J is TRBJ2-3; 8 bases are shared with TRBD1. This TCR was recovered from a woman aged 40 to 55 with Graves' hyperthyroidism that later progressed to Graves' ophthalmopathy. The material sequenced was blood. CDR3: CAWSVRQGILDTQYF. The CDR3 coding sequence is TGTGCCTGGAGTGTACGACAGGGGATCTTGGATACGCAGTATTTT.